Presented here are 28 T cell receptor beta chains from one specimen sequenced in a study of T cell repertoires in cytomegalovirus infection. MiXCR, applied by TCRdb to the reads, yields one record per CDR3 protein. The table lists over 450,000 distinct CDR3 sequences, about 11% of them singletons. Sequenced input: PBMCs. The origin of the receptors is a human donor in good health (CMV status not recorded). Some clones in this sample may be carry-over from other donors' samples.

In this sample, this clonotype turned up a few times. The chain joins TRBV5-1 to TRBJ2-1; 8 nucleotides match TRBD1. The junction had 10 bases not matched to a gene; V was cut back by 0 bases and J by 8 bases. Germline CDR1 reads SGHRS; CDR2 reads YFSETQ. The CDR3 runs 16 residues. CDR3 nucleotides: TGCGCCAGCAGCTTGGGGACAGGGCCCCGTATGGATGAGCAGTTCTTC. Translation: CASSLGTGPRMDEQFF.

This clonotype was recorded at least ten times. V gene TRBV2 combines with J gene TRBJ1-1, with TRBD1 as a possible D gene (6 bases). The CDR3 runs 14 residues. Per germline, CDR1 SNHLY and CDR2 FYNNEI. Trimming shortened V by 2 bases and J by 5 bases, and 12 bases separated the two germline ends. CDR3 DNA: TGTGCCAGCAGTGAAAAACCAGGGGTTACTGAAGCTTTCTTT. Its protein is CASSEKPGVTEAFF.

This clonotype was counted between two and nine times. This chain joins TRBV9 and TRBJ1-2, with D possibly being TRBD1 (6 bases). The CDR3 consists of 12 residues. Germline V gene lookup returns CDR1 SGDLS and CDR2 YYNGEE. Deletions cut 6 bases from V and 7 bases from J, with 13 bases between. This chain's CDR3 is CASMGAPGGYTF. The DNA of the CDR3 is TGTGCCAGCATGGGGGCACCGGGTGGCTACACCTTC.

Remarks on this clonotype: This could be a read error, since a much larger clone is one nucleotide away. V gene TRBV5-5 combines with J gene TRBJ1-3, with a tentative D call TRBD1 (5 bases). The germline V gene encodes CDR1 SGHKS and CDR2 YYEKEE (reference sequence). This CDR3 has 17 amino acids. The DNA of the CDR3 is TGTGCCGGCAGCTTGGTATCGGGGACCCTCTCTGGAAACACCATATATTTT. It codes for CAGSLVSGTLSGNTIYF. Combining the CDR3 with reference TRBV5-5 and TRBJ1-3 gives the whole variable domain DAGVTQSPTHLIKTRGQQVTLRCSPISGHKSVSWYQQVLGQGPQFIFQYYEKEERGRGNFPDRFSARQFPNYSSELNVNALLLGDSALYLCAGSLVSGTLSGNTIYFGEGSWLTVV.

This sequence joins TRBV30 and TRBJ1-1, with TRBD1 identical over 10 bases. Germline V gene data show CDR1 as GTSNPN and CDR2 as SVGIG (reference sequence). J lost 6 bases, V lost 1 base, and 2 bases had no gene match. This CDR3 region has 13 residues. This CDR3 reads CAWSDGTGAEAFF. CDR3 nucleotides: TGTGCCTGGAGTGATGGGACAGGGGCTGAAGCTTTCTTT.

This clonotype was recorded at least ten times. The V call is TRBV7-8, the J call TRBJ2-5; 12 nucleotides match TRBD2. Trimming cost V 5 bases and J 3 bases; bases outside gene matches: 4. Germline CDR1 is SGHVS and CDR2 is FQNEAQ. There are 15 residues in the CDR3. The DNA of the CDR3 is TGTGCCAGCAGCCAAAGACTAGCGGGGGAAGAGACCCAGTACTTC. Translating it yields CASSQRLAGEETQYF.

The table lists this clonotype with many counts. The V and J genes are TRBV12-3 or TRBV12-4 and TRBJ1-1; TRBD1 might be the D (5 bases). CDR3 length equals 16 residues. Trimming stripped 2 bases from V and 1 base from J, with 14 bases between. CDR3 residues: CASSLYGGSPNTEAFF. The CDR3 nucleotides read TGTGCCAGCAGTTTATACGGGGGTTCTCCGAACACTGAAGCTTTCTTT.

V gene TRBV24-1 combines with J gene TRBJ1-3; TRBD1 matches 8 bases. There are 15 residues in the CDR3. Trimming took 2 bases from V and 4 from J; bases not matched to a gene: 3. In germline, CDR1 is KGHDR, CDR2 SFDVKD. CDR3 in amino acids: CATSDSGGIGNTIYF. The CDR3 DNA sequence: TGTGCCACCAGTGATTCAGGGGGCATCGGAAACACCATATATTTT.

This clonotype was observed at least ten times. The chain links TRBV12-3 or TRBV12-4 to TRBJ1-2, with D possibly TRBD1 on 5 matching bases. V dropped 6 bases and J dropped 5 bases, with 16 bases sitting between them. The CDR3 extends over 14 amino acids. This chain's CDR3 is CASSSLWDSYGYTF. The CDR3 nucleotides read TGTGCCAGCAGCTCCCTGTGGGACTCTTATGGCTACACCTTC.

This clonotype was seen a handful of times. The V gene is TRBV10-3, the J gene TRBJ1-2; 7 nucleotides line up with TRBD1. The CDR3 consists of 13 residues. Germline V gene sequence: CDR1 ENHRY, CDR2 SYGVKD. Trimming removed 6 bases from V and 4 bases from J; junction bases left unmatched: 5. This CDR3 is CAISWDSVYGYTF. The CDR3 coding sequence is TGTGCCATCAGCTGGGACAGCGTCTATGGCTACACCTTC.

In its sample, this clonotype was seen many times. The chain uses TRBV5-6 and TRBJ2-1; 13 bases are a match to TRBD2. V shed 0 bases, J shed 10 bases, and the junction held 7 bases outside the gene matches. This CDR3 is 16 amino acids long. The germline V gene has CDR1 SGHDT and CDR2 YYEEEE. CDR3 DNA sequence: TGTGCCAGCAGCTTGGACGGACTAGCGGGAGTTTCCGAGCAGTTCTTC. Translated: CASSLDGLAGVSEQFF.

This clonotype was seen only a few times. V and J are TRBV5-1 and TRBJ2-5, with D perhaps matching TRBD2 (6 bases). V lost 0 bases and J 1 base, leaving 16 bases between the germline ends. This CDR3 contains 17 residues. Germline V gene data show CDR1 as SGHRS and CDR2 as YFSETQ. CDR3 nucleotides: TGCGCCAGCAGCTTGGAAATCGGGGGTCCGCCCCAAGAGACCCAGTACTTC. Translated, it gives CASSLEIGGPPQETQYF.

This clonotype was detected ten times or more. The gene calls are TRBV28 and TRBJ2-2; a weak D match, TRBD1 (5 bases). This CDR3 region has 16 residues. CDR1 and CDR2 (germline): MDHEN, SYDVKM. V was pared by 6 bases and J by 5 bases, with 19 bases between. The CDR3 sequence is CASRGPGLQGTGELFF. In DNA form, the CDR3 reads TGTGCCAGCAGGGGGCCCGGGTTACAAGGTACCGGGGAGCTGTTTTTT.

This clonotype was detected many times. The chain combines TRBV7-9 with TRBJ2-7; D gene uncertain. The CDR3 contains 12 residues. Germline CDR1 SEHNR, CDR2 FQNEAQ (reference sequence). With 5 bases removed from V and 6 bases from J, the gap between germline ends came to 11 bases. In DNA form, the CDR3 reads TGTGCCAGCAGCCCTGTGAACGGCGAGCAGTACTTC. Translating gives CASSPVNGEQYF.

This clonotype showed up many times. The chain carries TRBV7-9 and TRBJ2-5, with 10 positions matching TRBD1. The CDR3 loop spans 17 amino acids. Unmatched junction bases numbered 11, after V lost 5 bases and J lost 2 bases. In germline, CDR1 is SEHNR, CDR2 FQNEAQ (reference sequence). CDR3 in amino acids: CASSLITRDRGQETQYF. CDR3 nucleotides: TGTGCCAGCAGCCTCATAACCCGGGACAGGGGACAAGAGACCCAGTACTTC.

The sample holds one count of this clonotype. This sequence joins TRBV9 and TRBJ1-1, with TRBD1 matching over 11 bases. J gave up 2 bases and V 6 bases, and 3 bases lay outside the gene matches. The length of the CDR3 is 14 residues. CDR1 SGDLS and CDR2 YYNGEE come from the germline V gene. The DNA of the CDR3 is TGTGCCAGCACGCGGACAGGGGGCAACACTGAAGCTTTCTTT. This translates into CASTRTGGNTEAFF.

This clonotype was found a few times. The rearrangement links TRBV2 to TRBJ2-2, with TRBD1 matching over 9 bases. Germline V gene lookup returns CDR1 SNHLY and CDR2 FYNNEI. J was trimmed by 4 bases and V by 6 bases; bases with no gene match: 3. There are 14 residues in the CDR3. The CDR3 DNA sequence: TGTGCCAGCAGGAGACAGGGGGGCACCGGGGAGCTGTTTTTT. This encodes CASRRQGGTGELFF. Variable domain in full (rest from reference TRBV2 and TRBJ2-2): EPEVTQTPSHQVTQMGQEVILRCVPISNHLYFYWYRQILGQKVEFLVSFYNNEISEKSEIFDDQFSVERPDGSNFTLKIRSTKLEDSAMYFCASRRQGGTGELFFGEGSRLTVL.

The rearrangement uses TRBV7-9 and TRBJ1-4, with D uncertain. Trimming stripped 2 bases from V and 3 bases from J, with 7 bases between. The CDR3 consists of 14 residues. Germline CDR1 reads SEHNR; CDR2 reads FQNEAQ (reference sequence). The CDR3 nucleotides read TGTGCCAGCAGCTTACAAACAGCTAATGAAAAACTGTTTTTT. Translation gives CASSLQTANEKLFF.

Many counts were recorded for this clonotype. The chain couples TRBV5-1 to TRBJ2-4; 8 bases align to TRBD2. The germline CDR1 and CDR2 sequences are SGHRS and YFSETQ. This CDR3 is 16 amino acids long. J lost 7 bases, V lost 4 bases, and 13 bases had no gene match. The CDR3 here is CASSPGLGGTRNIQYF. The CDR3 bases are TGCGCCAGCAGCCCGGGACTAGGCGGCACAAGGAACATTCAGTACTTC. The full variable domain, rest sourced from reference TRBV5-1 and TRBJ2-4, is KAGVTQTPRYLIKTRGQQVTLSCSPISGHRSVSWYQQTPGQGLQFLFEYFSETQRNKGNFPGRFSGRQFSNSRSEMNVSTLELGDSALYLCASSPGLGGTRNIQYFGAGTRLSVL.

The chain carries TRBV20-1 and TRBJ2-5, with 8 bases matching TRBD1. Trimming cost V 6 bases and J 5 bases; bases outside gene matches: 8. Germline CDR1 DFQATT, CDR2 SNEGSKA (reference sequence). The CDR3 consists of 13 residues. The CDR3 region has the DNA TGCAGTGCAGCGGACAGGGTTTTCGAGACCCAGTACTTC. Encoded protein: CSAADRVFETQYF.

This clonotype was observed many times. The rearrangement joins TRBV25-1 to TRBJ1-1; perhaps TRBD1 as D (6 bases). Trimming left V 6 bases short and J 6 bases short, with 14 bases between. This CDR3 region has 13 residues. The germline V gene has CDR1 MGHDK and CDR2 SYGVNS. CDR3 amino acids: CASRLGGLAEAFF. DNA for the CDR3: TGTGCCAGCAGGCTCGGGGGGCTCGCTGAAGCTTTCTTT.

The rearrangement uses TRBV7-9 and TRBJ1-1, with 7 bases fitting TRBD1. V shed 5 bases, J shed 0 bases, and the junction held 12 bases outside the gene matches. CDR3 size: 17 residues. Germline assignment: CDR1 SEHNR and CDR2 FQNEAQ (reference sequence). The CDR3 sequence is CASSPLFGTELNTEAFF. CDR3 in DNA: TGTGCCAGCAGCCCACTCTTCGGGACAGAGCTGAACACTGAAGCTTTCTTT.

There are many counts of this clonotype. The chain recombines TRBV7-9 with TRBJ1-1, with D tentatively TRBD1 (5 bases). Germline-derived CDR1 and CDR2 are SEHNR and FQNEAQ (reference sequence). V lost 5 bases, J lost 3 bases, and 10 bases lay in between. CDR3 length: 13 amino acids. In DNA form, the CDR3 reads TGTGCCAGCAGCATCGGGACGGACACTGAAGCTTTCTTT. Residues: CASSIGTDTEAFF.

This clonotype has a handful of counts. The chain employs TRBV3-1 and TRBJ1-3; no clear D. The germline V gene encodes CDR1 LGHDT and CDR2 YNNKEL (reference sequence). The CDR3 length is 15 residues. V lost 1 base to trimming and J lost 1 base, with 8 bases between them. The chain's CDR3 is CASSQVRISGNTIYF. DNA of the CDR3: TGTGCCAGCAGCCAAGTAAGGATATCTGGAAACACCATATATTTT. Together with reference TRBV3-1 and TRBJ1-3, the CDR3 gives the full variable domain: DTAVSQTPKYLVTQMGNDKSIKCEQNLGHDTMYWYKQDSKKFLKIMFSYNNKELIINETVPNRFSPKSPDKAHLNLHINSLELGDSAVYFCASSQVRISGNTIYFGEGSWLTVV.

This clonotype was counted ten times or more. The CDR3 region is CASSPEGGTGNTIYF. The CDR3 DNA sequence: TGTGCCAGCAGCCCCGAGGGGGGCACTGGAAACACCATATATTTT. The chain has TRBV6-5 and TRBJ1-3, with D possibly TRBD1 on 6 matching bases. V gave up 6 bases and J gave up 2 bases, with 14 bases separating them. CDR1 MNHEY and CDR2 SVGAGI come from the germline V gene. The CDR3 spans 15 residues.

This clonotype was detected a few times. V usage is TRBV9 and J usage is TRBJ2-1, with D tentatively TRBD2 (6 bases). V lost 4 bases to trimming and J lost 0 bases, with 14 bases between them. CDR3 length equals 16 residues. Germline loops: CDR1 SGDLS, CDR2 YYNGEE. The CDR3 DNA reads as TGTGCCAGCAGCCCCGTGGGACTGAGCTCCTACAATGAGCAGTTCTTC. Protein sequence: CASSPVGLSSYNEQFF.

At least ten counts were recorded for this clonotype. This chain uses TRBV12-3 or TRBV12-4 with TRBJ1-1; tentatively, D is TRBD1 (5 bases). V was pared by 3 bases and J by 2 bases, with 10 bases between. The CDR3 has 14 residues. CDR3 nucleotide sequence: TGTGCCAGCAGTTTTCAGGGACCAAACACTGAAGCTTTCTTT. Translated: CASSFQGPNTEAFF.

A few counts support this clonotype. CDR3 sequence reads: CAISEGGGNQPQHF. The CDR3 DNA reads as TGTGCCATCAGTGAGGGGGGCGGCAATCAGCCCCAGCATTTT. The chain uses TRBV10-3 and TRBJ1-5, with TRBD1 as a possible D gene (6 bases). This CDR3 spans 14 amino acids. The V end lost 2 bases, the J end lost 2 bases, and 7 bases lay between the germline ends. Germline V lookup: CDR1 ENHRY, CDR2 SYGVKD.